This TCR beta chain is from a study of naive and memory T cell subsets. The SP2 primer and nested alpha and beta constant region primers amplified ligated cDNA in four rounds. MiXCR, applied by TCRdb to the 5' RACE reads, yields one record per CDR3 protein. The sample contains around 48,000 distinct CDR3 sequences, about 4.5% of which appear only once. A UMI-containing oligonucleotide was joined by 3' ligation to the TCR cDNA template. CDR1 and CDR2 (germline): SGHRS, YFSETQ. The CDR3 spans 16 residues. V lost 1 base and J 1 base, leaving 12 bases between the germline ends. This clonotype was seen at least ten times.

This sequence was found in a female donor in good health. The chain couples TRBV5-1 to TRBJ2-4; D is possibly TRBD1 (5 bases). The CDR3 DNA sequence: TGCGCCAGCAGCTTGACAGGCCTCGAGGCCAAAAACATTCAGTACTTC. Amino acids: CASSLTGLEAKNIQYF.